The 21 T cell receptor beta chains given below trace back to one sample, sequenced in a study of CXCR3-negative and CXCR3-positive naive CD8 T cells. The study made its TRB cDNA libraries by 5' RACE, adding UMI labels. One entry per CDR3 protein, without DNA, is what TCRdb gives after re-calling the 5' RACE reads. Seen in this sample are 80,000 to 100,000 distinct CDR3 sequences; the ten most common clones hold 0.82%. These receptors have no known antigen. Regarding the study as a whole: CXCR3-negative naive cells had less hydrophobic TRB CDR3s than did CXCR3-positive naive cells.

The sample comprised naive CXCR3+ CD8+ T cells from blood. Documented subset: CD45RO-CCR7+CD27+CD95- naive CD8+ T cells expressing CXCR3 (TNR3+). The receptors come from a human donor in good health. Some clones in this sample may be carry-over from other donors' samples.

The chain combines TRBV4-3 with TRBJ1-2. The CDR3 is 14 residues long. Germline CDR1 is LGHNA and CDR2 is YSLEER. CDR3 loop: CASSHDGGDYGYTF.

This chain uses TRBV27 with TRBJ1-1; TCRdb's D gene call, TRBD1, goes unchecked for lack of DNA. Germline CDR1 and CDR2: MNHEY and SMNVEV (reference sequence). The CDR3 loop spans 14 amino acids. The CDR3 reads CASSLSTGAVEAFF.

The CDR3 is CSARGILIPYEQYF. The chain employs TRBV20-1 and TRBJ2-7. The CDR3 loop spans 14 amino acids. Germline V gene sequence: CDR1 DFQATT, CDR2 SNEGSKA (reference sequence).

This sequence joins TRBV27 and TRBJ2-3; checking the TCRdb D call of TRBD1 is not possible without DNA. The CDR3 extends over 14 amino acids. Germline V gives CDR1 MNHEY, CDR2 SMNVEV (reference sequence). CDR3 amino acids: CASSFLGQGDTQYF.

This CDR3 is CASSQPLGDNEQFF. The chain uses TRBV3-1 and TRBJ2-1; the D gene TCRdb calls, TRBD1, cannot be checked with no DNA. Per germline, CDR1 LGHDT and CDR2 YNNKEL (reference sequence). There are 14 residues in the CDR3.

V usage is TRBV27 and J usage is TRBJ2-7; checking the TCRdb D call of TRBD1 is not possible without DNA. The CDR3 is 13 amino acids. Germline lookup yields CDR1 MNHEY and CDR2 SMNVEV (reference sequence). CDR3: CASSPFPGYEQYF.

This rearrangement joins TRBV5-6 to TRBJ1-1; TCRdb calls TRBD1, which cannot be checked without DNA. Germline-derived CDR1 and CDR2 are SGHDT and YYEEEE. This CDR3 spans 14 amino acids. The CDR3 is CASSADVGDTEAFF.

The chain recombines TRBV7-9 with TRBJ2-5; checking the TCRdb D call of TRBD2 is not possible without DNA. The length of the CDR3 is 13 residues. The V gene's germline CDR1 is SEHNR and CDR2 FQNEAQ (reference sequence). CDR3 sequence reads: CASTGLAEETQYF. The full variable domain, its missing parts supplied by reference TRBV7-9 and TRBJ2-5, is DTGVSQNPRHKITKRGQNVTFRCDPISEHNRLYWYRQTLGQGPEFLTYFQNEAQLEKSRLLSDRFSAERPKGSFSTLEIQRTEQGDSAMYLCASTGLAEETQYFGPGTRLLVL.

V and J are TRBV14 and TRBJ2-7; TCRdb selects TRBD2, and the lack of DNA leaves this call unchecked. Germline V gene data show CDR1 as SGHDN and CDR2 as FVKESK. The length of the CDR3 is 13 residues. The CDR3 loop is CASSHGPYYEQYF.

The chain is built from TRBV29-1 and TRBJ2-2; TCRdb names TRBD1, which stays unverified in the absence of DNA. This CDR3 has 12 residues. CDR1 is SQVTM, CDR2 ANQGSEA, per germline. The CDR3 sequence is CSVVWGYGELFF.

CDR3 amino acids: CASSLATQGDLYNEQFF. J is TRBJ2-1 and V is TRBV5-1; the TCRdb call, TRBD1, lacks DNA for checking. Germline V lookup: CDR1 SGHRS, CDR2 YFSETQ. This CDR3 comprises 17 residues.

CDR3 region: CASSLVGGGPTDTQYF. The chain is built from TRBV7-2 and TRBJ2-3; the TCRdb D gene call, TRBD2, has no DNA to confirm it. Germline assignment: CDR1 SGHTA and CDR2 FQGNSA. This CDR3 is 16 amino acids long.

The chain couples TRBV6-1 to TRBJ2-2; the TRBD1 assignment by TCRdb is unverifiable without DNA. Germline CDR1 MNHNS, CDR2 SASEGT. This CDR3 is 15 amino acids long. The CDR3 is CASVVTGKSTGELFF.

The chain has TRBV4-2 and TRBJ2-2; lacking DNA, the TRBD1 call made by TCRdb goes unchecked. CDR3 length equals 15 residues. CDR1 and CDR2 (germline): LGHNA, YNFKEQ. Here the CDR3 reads CASRFEDRNTGELFF.

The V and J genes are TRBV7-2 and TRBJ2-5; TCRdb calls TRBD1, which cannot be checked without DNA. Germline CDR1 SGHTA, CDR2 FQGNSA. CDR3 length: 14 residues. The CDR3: CASSDSGGKETQYF.

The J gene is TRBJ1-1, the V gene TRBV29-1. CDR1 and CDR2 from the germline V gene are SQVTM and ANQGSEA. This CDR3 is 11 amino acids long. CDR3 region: CSVVWATEAFF.

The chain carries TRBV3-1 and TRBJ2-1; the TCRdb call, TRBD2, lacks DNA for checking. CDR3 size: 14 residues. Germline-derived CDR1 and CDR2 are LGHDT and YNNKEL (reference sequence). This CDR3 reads CASSQDERGHEQFF.

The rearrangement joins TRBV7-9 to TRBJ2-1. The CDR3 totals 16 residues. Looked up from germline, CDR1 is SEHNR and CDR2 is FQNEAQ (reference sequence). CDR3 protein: CASSPVRVLTYNEQFF.

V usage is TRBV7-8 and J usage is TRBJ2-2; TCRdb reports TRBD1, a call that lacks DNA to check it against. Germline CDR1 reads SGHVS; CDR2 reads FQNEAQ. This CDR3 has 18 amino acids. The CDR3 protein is CASSFFGGGNGNTGELFF.

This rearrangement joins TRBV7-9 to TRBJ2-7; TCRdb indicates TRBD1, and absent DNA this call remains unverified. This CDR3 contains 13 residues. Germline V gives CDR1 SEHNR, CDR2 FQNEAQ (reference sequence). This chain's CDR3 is CASSLAAPDEQYF.

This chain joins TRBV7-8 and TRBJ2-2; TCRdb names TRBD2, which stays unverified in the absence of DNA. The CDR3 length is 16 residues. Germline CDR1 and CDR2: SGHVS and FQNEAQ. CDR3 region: CASSLEGGRANRELFF.